A single sample gave rise to the 31 T cell receptor beta chains below, sequenced in a study of regulatory T cells in long-lasting Graves disease. The time point: newly diagnosed GD, antithyroid drugs for less than 3 months. From RNA extracted from PBMCs, the TCR library was made. HTBI primers from iRepertoire and Arm-PCR of CDR3 regions yielded the TCR beta libraries. TCRdb called the multiplex PCR reads again in MiXCR, with one record for every CDR3 protein. The sample lists about 460,000 distinct CDR3 sequences; 14% were seen once. The sample was also reused in another study, on T cells in Graves' hyperthyroidism and ophthalmopathy.

The sequencing used peripheral blood mononuclear cells (PBMCs), collected at new diagnosis, from a patient treated with antithyroid drugs. These receptors were obtained from a woman in her forties or fifties with Graves disease.

This clonotype showed up many times. The V call is TRBV18, the J call TRBJ2-3, with D possibly TRBD2 on 6 matching bases. The V gene lost 3 bases and the J gene lost 3 bases, with 10 bases spanning the gap. From germline, CDR1 is KGHSH and CDR2 LQKENI. The CDR3 spans 14 residues. The CDR3 loop reads CASSPREETDTQYF. The CDR3 nucleotides read TGTGCCAGCTCACCCAGGGAGGAAACAGATACGCAGTATTTT.

This clonotype has just a few counts. The CDR3 loop reads CASSLAAKGNTEAFF. The CDR3 bases are TGTGCCAGCAGCTTAGCGGCTAAGGGCAACACTGAAGCTTTCTTT. The chain joins TRBV7-6 to TRBJ1-1; D remains unclear. V was shortened by 0 bases and J by 2 bases, with 10 bases between the two germline ends. Per germline, CDR1 SGHVS and CDR2 FNYEAQ. There are 15 residues in the CDR3.

This clonotype was recorded many times. The genes are TRBV20-1 and TRBJ2-1; D gene unclear. The CDR3 has 14 amino acids. In germline, CDR1 is DFQATT, CDR2 SNEGSKA (reference sequence). V was clipped by 4 bases and J by 4 bases, with 14 bases between them. The CDR3 DNA reads as TGCAGTGCTATCTGGCTACATGTTTACAATGAGCAGTTCTTC. Translating it yields CSAIWLHVYNEQFF.

In this sample, this clonotype turned up many times. The V gene is TRBV28, the J gene TRBJ1-1; TRBD1 might be the D (6 bases). This CDR3 has 14 residues. V was trimmed by 7 bases and J by 5 bases, leaving 17 bases between them. The germline CDR1 and CDR2 sequences are MDHEN and SYDVKM. CDR3 protein: CASTPGRGGTEAFF. CDR3 bases: TGTGCCAGCACCCCGGGCCGAGGGGGGACTGAAGCTTTCTTT.

Note on this clonotype: With a much larger clone just one base away, this may be a read error. The DNA for the CDR3 is TGTGCCAGCAGCTCAACCGGGACTAGCCAGTTCTTC. Encoded protein: CASSSTGTSQFF. The rearrangement joins TRBV7-9 to TRBJ2-1; TRBD2 agrees at 9 bases. There are 12 residues in the CDR3. CDR1 is SEHNR and CDR2 is FQNEAQ in the germline V gene (reference sequence). J lost 13 bases, V lost 4 bases, and 5 bases had no gene match.

The CDR3 sequence is CASSFRTETFF. The CDR3 nucleotides read TGTGCCAGCAGTTTCCGGACCGAGACGTTTTTT. The chain is built from TRBV28 and TRBJ1-4; D is uncertain. Germline V gene lookup returns CDR1 MDHEN and CDR2 SYDVKM. V shed 3 bases and J shed 16 bases, with 12 bases lying between them. This CDR3 spans 11 amino acids.

This clonotype appeared a few times. This chain uses TRBV5-4 with TRBJ2-7, with 14 bases identical to TRBD2. Germline V gene sequence: CDR1 SGHNT, CDR2 YYREEE (reference sequence). Trimming took 4 bases from V and 7 from J; bases not matched to a gene: 7. The CDR3 loop spans 15 amino acids. For the CDR3, the DNA is TGTGCCAGCAGCCAGGGACTAGCGGGAGCGGGAGAGCAGTACTTC. Translation: CASSQGLAGAGEQYF.

This clonotype came up many times. The V call is TRBV28, the J call TRBJ2-3, with 10 bases lining up with TRBD2. CDR3 length equals 15 residues. The V and J ends lost 9 bases and 6 bases, in that order; junction bases with no gene match: 12. Per germline, CDR1 MDHEN and CDR2 SYDVKM. This chain's CDR3 is CASATRASGSDTQYF. The CDR3 nucleotides are TGTGCCAGTGCAACGCGGGCTAGCGGGAGTGATACGCAGTATTTT.

On this clonotype itself: This may stem from a read error, because a much larger clone lies one nucleotide away. This sequence joins TRBV30 and TRBJ2-5; D uncertain. In germline, CDR1 is GTSNPN, CDR2 SVGIG (reference sequence). This CDR3 comprises 11 residues. CDR3 in amino acids: CAWSISEIQYF. The CDR3 bases are TGTGCCTGGAGTATCTCGGAGATCCAGTACTTC.

A few counts support this clonotype. The chain joins TRBV13 to TRBJ2-7; 8 bases are a match to TRBD2. The V and J ends lost 5 bases and 0 bases, in that order; junction bases with no gene match: 9. This CDR3 is 16 amino acids long. Germline lookup yields CDR1 PRHDT and CDR2 FYEKMQ (reference sequence). The CDR3 DNA reads TGTGCCAGCAGCCAGATAGCGGGACTCCTCTCCTACGAGCAGTACTTC. Its translation is CASSQIAGLLSYEQYF.

This rearrangement joins TRBV28 to TRBJ2-7; 7 bases line up with TRBD1. The CDR3 loop spans 14 amino acids. Germline V gives CDR1 MDHEN, CDR2 SYDVKM. The trim removed 7 bases at V and 0 bases at J, leaving 6 bases unmatched. This chain's CDR3 is CASKHRGFSYEQYF. The CDR3 region has the DNA TGTGCCAGCAAGCACAGGGGTTTCTCCTACGAGCAGTACTTC. The entire variable domain, with the rest obtained from reference TRBV28 and TRBJ2-7, is as follows: DVKVTQSSRYLVKRTGEKVFLECVQDMDHENMFWYRQDPGLGLRLIYFSYDVKMKEKGDIPEGYSVSREKKERFSLILESASTNQTSMYLCASKHRGFSYEQYFGPGTRLTVT.

There are many counts of this clonotype. The J gene is TRBJ1-2, the V gene TRBV6-1; weak D call: TRBD1 (5 bases). From germline, CDR1 is MNHNS and CDR2 SASEGT. Trimming left V 6 bases short and J 1 base short, with 18 bases between. CDR3 size: 16 residues. The chain's CDR3 is CASSPTSQGFNYGYTF. The CDR3 DNA reads as TGTGCCAGCAGCCCTACCTCGCAGGGCTTTAACTATGGCTACACCTTC.

This clonotype was recorded many times. The V and J genes are TRBV5-1 and TRBJ2-1, with TRBD1 matching 9 bases. This CDR3 has 15 residues. Trimming took 3 bases from V and 4 from J; bases not matched to a gene: 5. CDR1 and CDR2 (germline): SGHRS, YFSETQ. CDR3 region: CASSSGQGIYNEQFF. CDR3 nucleotide sequence: TGCGCCAGCAGCTCAGGACAGGGGATATACAATGAGCAGTTCTTC. Full variable domain (rest looked up from reference TRBV5-1 and TRBJ2-1): KAGVTQTPRYLIKTRGQQVTLSCSPISGHRSVSWYQQTPGQGLQFLFEYFSETQRNKGNFPGRFSGRQFSNSRSEMNVSTLELGDSALYLCASSSGQGIYNEQFFGPGTRLTVL.

This clonotype occurred many times. The chain carries TRBV2 and TRBJ2-7; TRBD1 is a possible D gene (6 bases). CDR1 and CDR2 (germline): SNHLY, FYNNEI. V was pared by 6 bases and J by 4 bases, with 10 bases between. This CDR3 spans 12 amino acids. In nucleotides, the CDR3 is TGTGCCAGCAGACAGGGTAGTTACGAGCAGTACTTC. It translates to CASRQGSYEQYF.

The rearrangement uses TRBV24-1 and TRBJ2-2; either TRBD1 or TRBD2 may fit D (5 bases each). The V gene's germline CDR1 is KGHDR and CDR2 SFDVKD. This CDR3 is built from 13 residues. Trimming cost V 7 bases and J 6 bases, with 11 bases left between them. The CDR3 DNA is TGTGCCACCAGGGCCTCGGGACCCGGGGAGCTGTTTTTT. Translation gives CATRASGPGELFF.

There are a few counts of this clonotype. The CDR3 DNA reads as TGTGCCATCAGGCCGACAGGGGTTGGGGCCAACGTCCTGACTTTC. Its translation: CAIRPTGVGANVLTF. The rearrangement joins TRBV10-3 to TRBJ2-6, with TRBD1 matching over 8 bases. The trim removed 6 bases at V and 3 bases at J, leaving 4 bases unmatched. This CDR3 has 15 residues. Germline V lookup: CDR1 ENHRY, CDR2 SYGVKD.

The V and J genes are TRBV12-3 or TRBV12-4 and TRBJ1-2; D is unclear. The V end lost 3 bases, the J end lost 7 bases, and 9 bases lay between the germline ends. The CDR3 has 12 amino acids. CDR3 in amino acids: CASSFIDGGYTF. In nucleotides, the CDR3 is TGTGCCAGCAGTTTTATTGACGGTGGCTACACCTTC.

This clonotype was counted at least ten times. V gene TRBV20-1 combines with J gene TRBJ2-7; 13 bases are shared with TRBD2. The CDR3 consists of 15 residues. From germline, CDR1 is DFQATT and CDR2 SNEGSKA (reference sequence). With V trimmed by 6 bases and J by 0 bases, 5 bases remained unmatched. The CDR3 DNA reads TGCAGTGCGAGGACTAGCGGGGGAAGCTCCTACGAGCAGTACTTC. It specifies CSARTSGGSSYEQYF.

This chain connects TRBV2 to TRBJ2-2; the match to TRBD2 covers 7 bases. The junction had 12 bases not matched to a gene; V was cut back by 10 bases and J by 1 base. The CDR3 length is 16 residues. The germline V gene has CDR1 SNHLY and CDR2 FYNNEI. The CDR3 loop reads CATAETSPLNTGELFF. CDR3 coding DNA: TGTGCCACAGCAGAGACTAGCCCTTTGAACACCGGGGAGCTGTTTTTT.

Only a few counts were recorded for this clonotype. The chain combines TRBV28 with TRBJ2-2, with D possibly matching TRBD1 (6 bases). Germline V CDR1 and CDR2: MDHEN, SYDVKM. This CDR3 is built from 15 residues. The V end was cut by 2 bases, the J end by 2 bases, with 9 bases between. CDR3 protein: CASSLRGINTGELFF. The CDR3 DNA reads as TGTGCCAGCAGTTTAAGGGGGATTAACACCGGGGAGCTGTTTTTT.

The chain uses TRBV20-1 and TRBJ1-2; D call uncertain. The germline V gene has CDR1 DFQATT and CDR2 SNEGSKA (reference sequence). This CDR3 is built from 14 residues. V was clipped by 1 base and J by 8 bases, with 17 bases between them. The CDR3 is CSARGPGFLIGYTF. In DNA form, the CDR3 reads TGCAGTGCTAGAGGACCGGGCTTTCTCATAGGCTACACCTTC.

V gene TRBV4-1 combines with J gene TRBJ2-3; 10 nucleotides line up with TRBD2. Germline V CDR1 and CDR2: MGHRA, YSYEKL. With 1 base clipped from V and 4 bases from J, the junction kept 14 bases outside the gene matches. The CDR3 spans 19 residues. The CDR3 bases are TGCGCCAGCAGCCAAGGTTTTGCTAGCGGGAGAGTGGGTGCAGATACGCAGTATTTT. Amino acid sequence: CASSQGFASGRVGADTQYF.

This chain links TRBV5-4 with TRBJ2-7; D uncertain. Trimming pared 4 bases from V and 1 base from J, leaving 21 bases between. From germline, CDR1 is SGHNT and CDR2 YYREEE (reference sequence). CDR3 size: 17 residues. The DNA of the CDR3 is TGTGCCAGCAGCCCCGGTATCCCCCCGGGCTCGTCCTACGAGCAGTACTTC. This translates into CASSPGIPPGSSYEQYF.

This clonotype was seen only a few times. V and J are TRBV6-5 and TRBJ2-5, with TRBD2 matching 14 bases. After removal of 2 bases from V and 5 bases from J, the junction contained 4 bases not matched to a gene. Germline CDR1 MNHEY, CDR2 SVGAGI. This CDR3 is 16 amino acids long. In DNA, the CDR3 is TGTGCCAGCAGTTACGGGACTAGCGGGAGTATGGAGACCCAGTACTTC. This sequence encodes CASSYGTSGSMETQYF.

This clonotype was detected only a few times. This may be a read error: a much more frequent sequence differs by one nucleotide. The rearrangement uses TRBV6-2 or TRBV6-3 and TRBJ2-1; 12 nucleotides align to TRBD2. CDR3 length: 16 residues. Germline-derived CDR1 and CDR2 are MNHEY and SVGEGT. With 5 bases clipped from V and 5 bases from J, the junction kept 7 bases outside the gene matches. This CDR3 reads CASSELGTSGHNEQFF. CDR3 coding DNA: TGTGCCAGCAGTGAATTGGGGACTAGCGGGCACAATGAGCAGTTCTTC.

This clonotype was seen many times. The J gene is TRBJ1-6, the V gene TRBV3-1, with 9 positions matching TRBD1. The J segment lost 8 bases and the V segment lost 0 bases, leaving 5 bases of the junction unmatched. The CDR3 has 16 amino acids. Per germline, CDR1 LGHDT and CDR2 YNNKEL (reference sequence). The CDR3 region is CASSQDPGTGHSPLHF. The CDR3, as DNA: TGTGCCAGCAGCCAAGATCCGGGGACAGGGCATTCACCCCTCCACTTT.

The gene calls are TRBV20-1 and TRBJ2-7; a weak D match, TRBD2 (5 bases). The CDR3 covers 13 residues. CDR1 is DFQATT, CDR2 SNEGSKA, per germline (reference sequence). The germline V and J ends were trimmed by 5 bases and 6 bases, with 17 bases remaining between them. This chain's CDR3 is CSAQDEGLFEQYF. The CDR3 nucleotides read TGCAGTGCTCAAGACGAGGGCCTCTTCGAGCAGTACTTC.

This clonotype was detected ten times or more. The rearrangement links TRBV28 to TRBJ2-3, with D perhaps matching TRBD2 (6 bases). The ends were cut back, 2 bases at V and 0 bases at J, with 18 bases in the middle. Germline-derived CDR1 and CDR2 are MDHEN and SYDVKM. The CDR3 consists of 18 residues. The CDR3 DNA reads TGTGCCAGCAGTTTACCCCGAGGGGCGGAGGGGAGCACAGATACGCAGTATTTT. Translated, it gives CASSLPRGAEGSTDTQYF.

V usage is TRBV5-4 and J usage is TRBJ1-2; TRBD1 might be the D (5 bases). Germline V lookup: CDR1 SGHNT, CDR2 YYREEE (reference sequence). Deletions cut 2 bases from V and 8 bases from J, with 13 bases between. CDR3 length equals 13 residues. The CDR3 sequence: CASSFEQAVGYTF. The DNA for the CDR3 is TGTGCCAGCAGCTTTGAACAGGCGGTAGGCTACACCTTC.

CDR3 sequence (DNA): TGTGCCTGGGCCGTGCGCTATGGCTACACCTTC. Its translation is CAWAVRYGYTF. The V and J genes are TRBV30 and TRBJ1-2; no clear D. The germline V and J ends were trimmed by 5 bases and 4 bases, with 8 bases remaining between them. Germline CDR1 and CDR2: GTSNPN and SVGIG (reference sequence). CDR3 size: 11 residues.

This clonotype was seen at least ten times. The V gene is TRBV27, the J gene TRBJ1-1, with D possibly being TRBD1 (6 bases). The CDR3 covers 15 residues. Trimming cost V 3 bases and J 0 bases, with 11 bases left between them. Germline assignment: CDR1 MNHEY and CDR2 SMNVEV (reference sequence). The CDR3 loop is CASSFRGGMNTEAFF. CDR3 DNA: TGTGCCAGCAGTTTTCGAGGGGGAATGAACACTGAAGCTTTCTTT.